This T cell receptor beta chain came from a study of blood T cell repertoires in COVID-19. This table comes from immunoSEQ multiplex PCR, and its TCRdb copy is limited to in-frame clones, with some not included. In the table there are 250,000 to 350,000 clones, more than 70% of which are singletons. Followed over time, Seattle patients had been enrolled while infection was active. Sequencing input: peripheral blood. The clonotype comes from a woman between 25 and 40 years old with COVID-19, enrolled during active disease.

The CDR3 region has the DNA TGTGCCATCAAACTAGCGGAAGCCTACAATGAGCAGTTCTTC. Translated: CAIKLAEAYNEQFF. The chain recombines TRBV10-3 with TRBJ2-1; TRBD2 matches 8 bases. The CDR3 contains 14 residues. Per the germline V gene, CDR1 is ENHRY and CDR2 is SYGVKD. Germline trimming cut 7 bases from V and 2 bases from J; bases unmatched to any gene: 4.